Sequencing of this T cell receptor beta chain was carried out in a study of shared clonotypes between healthy human individuals. The assay was carried out at the deep level. Clones were sequenced by immunoSEQ multiplex PCR, and TCRdb holds only the in-frame ones, with some missing. The profile shows under 1 million clones, roughly 92% of them singletons. In the naive CD8 group, cells lacked CD45RO and were positively selected for CCR7, so terminally differentiated effector memory CD45RA+ cells were left out. This CDR3 contains 19 residues. Germline assignment: CDR1 MDHEN and CDR2 SYDVKM. The sample consisted of naive CD8+ T cells sorted from blood. The genes are TRBV28 and TRBJ2-1, with TRBD2 matching 13 bases. This TCR was sampled from a man in his thirties or forties in good health. CDR3 sequence: CAQKSGRLELAGGRCEQFF. The CDR3 DNA sequence: TGTGCTCAAAAGTCAGGGAGGTTGGAACTAGCGGGAGGGCGTTGTGAGCAGTTCTTC.